Following are 22 T cell receptor beta chains from one sample sequenced in a study of T cells in Graves' hyperthyroidism and ophthalmopathy. Amplification of TCR beta CDR3 regions was performed using RNA transcripts as template. A set of HTBI primers served as the primers for a first-round RT-PCR of the TCR CDR3. TCRdb re-derived calls from the multiplex PCR reads in MiXCR, one entry per CDR3 protein. The data contain fewer than 900,000 distinct CDR3 sequences, around 15% of them singletons. The source material was blood. Source of these receptors: a young man with Graves' hyperthyroidism.

This clonotype was detected many times. The rearrangement joins TRBV30 to TRBJ2-1; weak D call: TRBD2 (6 bases). Trimming shortened V by 3 bases and J by 7 bases, and 10 bases separated the two germline ends. CDR3 length: 12 residues. Germline CDR1 GTSNPN, CDR2 SVGIG (reference sequence). In nucleotides, the CDR3 is TGTGCCTGGAGGGACTACCGAAATGAGCAGTTCTTC. Its protein is CAWRDYRNEQFF.

The chain links TRBV5-1 to TRBJ2-7; D call uncertain. V lost 2 bases to trimming and J lost 5 bases, with 14 bases between them. The CDR3 loop spans 14 amino acids. Per germline, CDR1 SGHRS and CDR2 YFSETQ. As DNA, the CDR3 is TGCGCCAGCAGCTTCCTGGGCGTGGGCAACGAGCAGTACTTC. It is translated as CASSFLGVGNEQYF.

The chain carries TRBV10-3 and TRBJ2-1; D is unresolved. The CDR3 covers 12 residues. The germline V gene has CDR1 ENHRY and CDR2 SYGVKD. V was clipped by 6 bases and J by 5 bases, with 8 bases between them. Here the CDR3 reads CAIRAQDNEQFF. The CDR3 coding sequence is TGTGCCATCAGGGCCCAAGACAATGAGCAGTTCTTC.

The V and J genes are TRBV12-3 or TRBV12-4 and TRBJ2-7, with 11 nucleotides matching TRBD2. V shed 5 bases and J 0 bases; nucleotides not matched to a gene: 9. This CDR3 has 17 amino acids. The CDR3 loop is CASSRDRTSGSSYEQYF. CDR3 DNA sequence: TGTGCCAGCAGTAGAGACCGTACTAGCGGGAGCTCCTACGAGCAGTACTTC.

Ten or more counts support this clonotype. V and J are TRBV15 and TRBJ2-7; TRBD2 agrees at 7 bases. The germline V gene has CDR1 LNHNV and CDR2 YYDKDF (reference sequence). V trimming: 3 bases; J trimming: 1 base; junction bases outside the gene matches: 6. This CDR3 contains 15 residues. CDR3 loop: CATSSRRTSSYEQYF. CDR3 coding DNA: TGTGCCACCAGCAGTAGGAGGACTAGTTCCTACGAGCAGTACTTC.

Notes on this clonotype: Compared with germline, one end of the junction differs, possibly owing to a read error. The chain carries TRBV6-1 and TRBJ1-4; 7 nucleotides line up with TRBD1. Germline V gives CDR1 MNHNS, CDR2 SASEGT. The CDR3 length is 15 residues. The CDR3 DNA is TGTGCCAGCAGGGAAGGGACAGCAACTAATGAAAAACTGTTTTTT. The encoded protein is CASREGTATNEKLFF.

This clonotype was seen many times. The chain joins TRBV28 to TRBJ2-7; TRBD2 matches 11 bases. The V segment lost 7 bases and the J segment 2 bases; nucleotides outside the gene matches: 7. Germline V gene sequence: CDR1 MDHEN, CDR2 SYDVKM. This CDR3 has 15 residues. CDR3 DNA sequence: TGTGCCAGCACCTTAGGGGGACTAGCGGCCTACGAGCAGTACTTC. Protein product: CASTLGGLAAYEQYF.

The genes are TRBV28 and TRBJ2-1, with D perhaps assigned TRBD1 or TRBD2 (5 bases each). V was clipped by 4 bases and J by 5 bases, with 15 bases between them. CDR1 is MDHEN and CDR2 is SYDVKM in the germline V gene. CDR3 size: 15 residues. DNA for the CDR3: TGTGCCAGCAGTTCCACCGGGGCAATTCACAATGAGCAGTTCTTC. It encodes CASSSTGAIHNEQFF.

The sample holds many counts of this clonotype. The CDR3 sequence: CASSLLGTSGRPTKQYF. CDR3 nucleotides: TGTGCCAGCAGTTTACTAGGGACTAGCGGGCGACCTACGAAGCAGTACTTC. The chain couples TRBV27 to TRBJ2-7; the match to TRBD2 covers 12 bases. Per the germline V gene, CDR1 is MNHEY and CDR2 is SMNVEV (reference sequence). V gave up 2 bases and J gave up 8 bases; unmatched junction bases: 13. CDR3 length: 17 amino acids.

This chain joins TRBV6-1 and TRBJ2-2; 8 nucleotides align to TRBD1. This CDR3 comprises 15 residues. V lost 9 bases and J lost 6; bases outside the gene matches: 12. Per the germline V gene, CDR1 is MNHNS and CDR2 is SASEGT. CDR3 coding DNA: TGTGCCAGTAAACACCGGACAGGGACCGCCGGGGAGCTGTTTTTT. Translated, it gives CASKHRTGTAGELFF.

This clonotype has ten or more counts. This sequence joins TRBV24-1 and TRBJ2-1, with TRBD2 matching over 14 bases. The germline gives CDR1 KGHDR, CDR2 SFDVKD. Trimming at V came to 5 bases and at J to 9 bases, leaving 8 bases not matched to a gene. This CDR3 comprises 16 residues. Here the CDR3 reads CATSGSGTSGSIEQFF. In DNA, the CDR3 is TGTGCCACCAGTGGATCCGGGACTAGCGGGAGTATTGAGCAGTTCTTC.

This clonotype came up many times. The gene calls are TRBV30 and TRBJ2-7; 8 nucleotides align to TRBD1. Germline CDR1 and CDR2: GTSNPN and SVGIG (reference sequence). The length of the CDR3 is 14 residues. The V gene end was trimmed by 1 base and the J gene end by 6 bases; junction bases not matched to a gene: 8. CDR3 sequence (DNA): TGTGCCTGGAGTGGAGGACAGGGATCTAGCGAGCAGTACTTC. This translates into CAWSGGQGSSEQYF. The whole variable domain, remainder taken from reference TRBV30 and TRBJ2-7, is SQTIHQWPATLVQPVGSPLSLECTVEGTSNPNLYWYRQAAGRGLQLLFYSVGIGQISSEVPQNLSASRPQDRQFILSSKKLLLSDSGFYLCAWSGGQGSSEQYFGPGTRLTVT.

This clonotype was seen ten or more times. The rearrangement uses TRBV11-2 and TRBJ1-4; weak D call: TRBD1 (6 bases). The germline CDR1 and CDR2 sequences are SGHAT and FQNNGV. V was cut by 5 bases and J by 7 bases, with 17 bases left in between. The CDR3 consists of 15 residues. CDR3: CASSPIQGLAEKLFF. The CDR3 region has the DNA TGTGCCAGCAGCCCAATACAGGGTTTAGCTGAAAAACTGTTTTTT.

Remarks on this clonotype: A much larger clone lies one base from this, so it may be a read error. The J gene is TRBJ1-5, the V gene TRBV9; a possible D gene is TRBD1 (6 bases). Germline V lookup: CDR1 SGDLS, CDR2 YYNGEE. The CDR3 is 14 amino acids. V shed 4 bases and J shed 3 bases, with 11 bases lying between them. CDR3 amino acids: CASSRGGPNQPQHF. CDR3 DNA sequence: TGTGCCAGCAGCCGAGGGGGGCCCAATCAGCCCCAGCATTTT.

This clonotype showed up just a few times. The CDR3 nucleotides read TGTGCCAGCAGTGCTAGCGGCGTCTCCTACAATGAGCAGTTCTTC. It encodes CASSASGVSYNEQFF. This sequence joins TRBV2 and TRBJ2-1, with TRBD2 matching over 7 bases. The CDR3 runs 15 residues. In germline, CDR1 is SNHLY, CDR2 FYNNEI. The ends lost 4 bases at V and 0 bases at J; junction bases unmatched: 3.

This clonotype was counted once. V gene TRBV7-8 combines with J gene TRBJ2-7; possible D gene TRBD2, 6 bases. There are 14 residues in the CDR3. CDR1 is SGHVS, CDR2 FQNEAQ, per germline. The V and J ends lost 8 bases and 2 bases respectively, with 16 bases between them. The CDR3 region is CASGVGTPTYEQYF. The CDR3 DNA reads as TGTGCCAGCGGCGTCGGGACTCCAACCTACGAGCAGTACTTC.

Many counts were recorded for this clonotype. This rearrangement joins TRBV19 to TRBJ2-7, with TRBD2 matching over 11 bases. Germline V gives CDR1 LNHDA, CDR2 SQIVND (reference sequence). The J segment lost 5 bases and the V segment lost 6 bases, leaving 9 bases of the junction unmatched. The CDR3 loop spans 15 amino acids. CDR3 sequence reads: CASSRTSGPLDEQYF. The CDR3 DNA is TGTGCCAGTAGCCGGACTAGCGGGCCCCTAGACGAGCAGTACTTC.

CDR3 residues: CATRPNTGELFF. DNA for the CDR3: TGTGCCACTCGTCCGAACACCGGGGAGCTGTTTTTT. The gene calls are TRBV7-8 and TRBJ2-2, with D unclear. The CDR3 runs 12 residues. Per the germline V gene, CDR1 is SGHVS and CDR2 is FQNEAQ. V lost 10 bases, J lost 0 bases, and 6 bases lay in between.

This clonotype came up many times. The chain joins TRBV7-2 to TRBJ2-3; TRBD2 agrees at 10 bases. The CDR3 is 19 amino acids. The junction had 15 bases not matched to a gene; V was cut back by 2 bases and J by 4 bases. CDR1 and CDR2 from the germline V gene are SGHTA and FQGNSA. Here the CDR3 DNA reads TGTGCCAGCAGCTTAAGGGCTAGCGGGAGCCTCGGGGTGGCAGATACGCAGTATTTT. Translation: CASSLRASGSLGVADTQYF. The variable domain in full, with the rest retrieved from reference TRBV7-2 and TRBJ2-3, is GAGVSQSPSNKVTEKGKDVELRCDPISGHTALYWYRQSLGQGLEFLIYFQGNSAPDKSGLPSDRFSAERTGGSVSTLTIQRTQQEDSAVYLCASSLRASGSLGVADTQYFGPGTRLTVL.

This clonotype was observed at least ten times. The chain combines TRBV5-1 with TRBJ2-7; unclear D gene. Looked up from germline, CDR1 is SGHRS and CDR2 is YFSETQ. Trimming removed 0 bases from V and 2 bases from J, with 18 bases in between. This CDR3 region has 17 residues. The CDR3 protein is CASSLDRLGRFAYEQYF. The CDR3 nucleotides read TGCGCCAGCAGCTTGGACCGCTTGGGCAGGTTCGCCTACGAGCAGTACTTC.

The sample holds many counts of this clonotype. V gene TRBV14 combines with J gene TRBJ2-2, with TRBD2 matching over 9 bases. The J segment lost 5 bases and the V segment lost 4 bases, leaving 8 bases of the junction unmatched. Per germline, CDR1 SGHDN and CDR2 FVKESK. The CDR3 is 16 residues long. The CDR3 reads CASSPLASGKTGELFF. In nucleotides, the CDR3 is TGTGCCAGCAGCCCTTTAGCTAGCGGGAAGACCGGGGAGCTGTTTTTT.

This clonotype was detected a few times. The rearrangement uses TRBV11-1 and TRBJ1-6; D is perhaps TRBD1 (6 bases). Per germline, CDR1 SGHAT and CDR2 FQDESV (reference sequence). The CDR3 runs to 17 residues. V lost 5 bases and J lost 7, with 21 bases in between. The CDR3 sequence is CASSPLRRGDWNSPLHF. In DNA form, the CDR3 reads TGTGCCAGCAGCCCCCTGCGCAGGGGCGATTGGAATTCACCCCTCCACTTT. Full variable domain (missing parts from reference TRBV11-1 and TRBJ1-6): EAEVAQSPRYKITEKSQAVAFWCDPISGHATLYWYRQILGQGPELLVQFQDESVVDDSQLPKDRFSAERLKGVDSTLKIQPAELGDSAMYLCASSPLRRGDWNSPLHFGNGTRLTVT.